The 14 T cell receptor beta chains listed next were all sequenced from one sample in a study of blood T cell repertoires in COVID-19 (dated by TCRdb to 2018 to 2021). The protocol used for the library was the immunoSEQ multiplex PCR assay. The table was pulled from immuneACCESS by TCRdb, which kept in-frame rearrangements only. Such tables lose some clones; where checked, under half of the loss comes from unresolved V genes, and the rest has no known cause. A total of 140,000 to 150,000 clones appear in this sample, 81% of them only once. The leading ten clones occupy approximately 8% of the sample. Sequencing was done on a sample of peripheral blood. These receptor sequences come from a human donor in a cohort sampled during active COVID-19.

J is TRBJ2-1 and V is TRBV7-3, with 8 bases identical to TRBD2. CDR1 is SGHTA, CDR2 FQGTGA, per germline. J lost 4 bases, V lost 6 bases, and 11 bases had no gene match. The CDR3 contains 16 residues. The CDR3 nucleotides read TGTGCCAGCAGGTTGAGCGGGAGTGGTGCTTACAATGAGCAGTTCTTC. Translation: CASRLSGSGAYNEQFF.

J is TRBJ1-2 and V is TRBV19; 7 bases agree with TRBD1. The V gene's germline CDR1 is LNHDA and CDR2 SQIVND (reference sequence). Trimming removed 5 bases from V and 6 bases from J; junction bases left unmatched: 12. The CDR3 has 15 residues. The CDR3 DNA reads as TGTGCCAGTAGTTTTACGAAGACAGGGAAGCATGGCTACACCTTC. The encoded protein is CASSFTKTGKHGYTF.

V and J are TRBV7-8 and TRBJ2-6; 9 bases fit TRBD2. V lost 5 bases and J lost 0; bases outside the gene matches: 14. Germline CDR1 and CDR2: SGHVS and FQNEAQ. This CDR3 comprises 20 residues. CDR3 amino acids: CASSPLLLAGVSSGANVLTF. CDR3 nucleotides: TGTGCCAGCAGCCCCCTTCTCTTAGCGGGAGTTAGCTCTGGGGCCAACGTCCTGACTTTC.

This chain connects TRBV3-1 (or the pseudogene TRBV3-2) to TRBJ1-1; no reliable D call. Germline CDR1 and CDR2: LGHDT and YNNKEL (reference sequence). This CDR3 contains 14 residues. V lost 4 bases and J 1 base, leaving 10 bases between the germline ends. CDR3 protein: CASSPAVRNTEAFF. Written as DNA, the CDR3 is TGTGCCAGCAGCCCAGCGGTGCGGAACACTGAAGCTTTCTTT.

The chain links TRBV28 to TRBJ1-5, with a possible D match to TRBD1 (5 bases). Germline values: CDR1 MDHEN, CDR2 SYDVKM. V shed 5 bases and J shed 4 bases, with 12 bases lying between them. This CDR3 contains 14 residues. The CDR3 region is CASSLIDSNQPQHF. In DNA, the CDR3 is TGTGCCAGCAGTCTGATAGACAGTAATCAGCCCCAGCATTTT.

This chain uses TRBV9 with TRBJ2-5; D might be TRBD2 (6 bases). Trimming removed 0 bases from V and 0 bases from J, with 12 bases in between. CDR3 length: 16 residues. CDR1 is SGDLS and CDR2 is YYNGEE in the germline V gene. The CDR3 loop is CASSVEPSAYQETQYF. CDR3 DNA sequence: TGTGCCAGCAGCGTAGAGCCTAGCGCGTACCAAGAGACCCAGTACTTC.

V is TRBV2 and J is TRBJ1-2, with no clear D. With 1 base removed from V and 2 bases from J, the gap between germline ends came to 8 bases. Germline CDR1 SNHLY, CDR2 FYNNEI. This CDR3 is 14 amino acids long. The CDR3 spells CASSEEATNYGYTF. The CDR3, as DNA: TGTGCCAGCAGTGAAGAAGCCACGAACTATGGCTACACCTTC.

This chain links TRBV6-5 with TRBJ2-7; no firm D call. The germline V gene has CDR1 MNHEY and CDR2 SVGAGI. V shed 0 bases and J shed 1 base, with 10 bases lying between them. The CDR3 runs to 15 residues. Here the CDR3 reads CASSYSMAGSYEQYF. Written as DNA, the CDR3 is TGTGCCAGCAGTTACTCTATGGCAGGTTCCTACGAGCAGTACTTC.

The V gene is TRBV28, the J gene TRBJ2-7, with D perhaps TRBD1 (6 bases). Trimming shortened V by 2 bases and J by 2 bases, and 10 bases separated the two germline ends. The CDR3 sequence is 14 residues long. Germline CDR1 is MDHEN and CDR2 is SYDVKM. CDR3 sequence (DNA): TGTGCCAGCAGTTTAGGAACAGGGACCTACGAGCAGTACTTC. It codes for CASSLGTGTYEQYF. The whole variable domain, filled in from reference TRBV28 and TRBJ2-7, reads DVKVTQSSRYLVKRTGEKVFLECVQDMDHENMFWYRQDPGLGLRLIYFSYDVKMKEKGDIPEGYSVSREKKERFSLILESASTNQTSMYLCASSLGTGTYEQYFGPGTRLTVT.

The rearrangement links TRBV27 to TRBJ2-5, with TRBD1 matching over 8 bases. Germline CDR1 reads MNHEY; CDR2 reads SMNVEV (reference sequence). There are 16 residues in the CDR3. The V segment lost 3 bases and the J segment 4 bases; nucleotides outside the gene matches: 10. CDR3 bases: TGTGCCAGCAGTTTTTCCCAGGGGGCGCGACTAGAGACCCAGTACTTC. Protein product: CASSFSQGARLETQYF.

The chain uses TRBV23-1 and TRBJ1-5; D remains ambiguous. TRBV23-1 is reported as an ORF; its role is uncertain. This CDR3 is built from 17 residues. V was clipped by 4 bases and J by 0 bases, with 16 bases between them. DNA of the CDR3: TGCGCCAGCAGTCCCGATAAACTAGGGATTAGCAATCAGCCCCAGCATTTT. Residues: CASSPDKLGISNQPQHF.

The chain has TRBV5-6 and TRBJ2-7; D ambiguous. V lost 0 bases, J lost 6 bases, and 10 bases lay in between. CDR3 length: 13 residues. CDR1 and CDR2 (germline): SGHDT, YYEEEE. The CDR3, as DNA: TGTGCCAGCAGCTTGGGAGAGGCGGTCGAGCAGTACTTC. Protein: CASSLGEAVEQYF.

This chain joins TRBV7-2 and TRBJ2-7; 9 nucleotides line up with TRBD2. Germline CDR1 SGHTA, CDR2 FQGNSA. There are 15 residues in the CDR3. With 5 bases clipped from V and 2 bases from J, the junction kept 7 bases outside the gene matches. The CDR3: CASSPEGLATYEQYF. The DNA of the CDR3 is TGTGCCAGCAGCCCAGAAGGACTAGCGACCTACGAGCAGTACTTC.

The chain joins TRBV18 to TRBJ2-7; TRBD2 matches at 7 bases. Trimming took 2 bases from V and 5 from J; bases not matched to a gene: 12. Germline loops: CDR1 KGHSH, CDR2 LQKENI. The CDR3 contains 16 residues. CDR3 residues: CASSPYQAGNSHEQYF. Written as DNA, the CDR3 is TGTGCCAGCTCACCATACCAAGCGGGAAATAGCCACGAGCAGTACTTC.